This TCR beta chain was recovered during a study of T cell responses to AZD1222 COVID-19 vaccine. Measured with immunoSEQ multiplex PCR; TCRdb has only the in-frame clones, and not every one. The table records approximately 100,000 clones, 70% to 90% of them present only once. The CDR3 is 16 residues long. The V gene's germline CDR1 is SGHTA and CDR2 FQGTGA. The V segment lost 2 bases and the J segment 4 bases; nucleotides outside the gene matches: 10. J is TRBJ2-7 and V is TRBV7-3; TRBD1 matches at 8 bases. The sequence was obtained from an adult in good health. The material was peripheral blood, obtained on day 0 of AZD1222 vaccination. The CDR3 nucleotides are TGTGCCAGCAGCTTACCCACCGGGACAGGAACTTACGAGCAGTACTTC. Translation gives CASSLPTGTGTYEQYF.